These T cell receptor beta chains were read from a single sample in a study of cytomegalovirus exposure and HLA in healthy donors. TCRdb's table, derived via immunoSEQ multiplex PCR, lists solely in-frame clones and lacks some. Of 120,000 or so clones listed, 74% were seen once; the top ten hold 5.8%. Sequencing was done on a sample of PBMCs. The receptor source for this set is a woman between 45 and 65 years old in good health and CMV-seropositive. The CDR3 runs from the conserved cysteine through the conserved F or W. Fields, in order: clone size, D gene, J gene, V gene, CDR3 DNA, CDR3 protein. The D gene is left open where the match is weak. Size is stated for part of the rows, as once, few or many counts, or as a class when the clone is expanded.

NA	TRBD1	TRBJ1-3	TRBV18	TGTGCCAGCTCACCCGAGACAGGGAGGTCTGGAAACACCATATATTTT	CASSPETGRSGNTIYF
NA	TRBD1	TRBJ1-5	TRBV18	TGTGTCAGCTCGGATGGGACAGCTCAGCCCCAGCATTTT	CVSSDGTAQPQHF
NA	TRBD2	TRBJ2-1	TRBV19	TGTGCCAGTAGTATGGCGGGGGGGCCCTACAATGAGCAGTTCTTC	CASSMAGGPYNEQFF
NA	NA	TRBJ1-2	TRBV5-6	TGTGCCAGCACCCTGGGCAGAGTCGGCTATGGCTACACCTTC	CASTLGRVGYGYTF
NA	NA	TRBJ2-7	TRBV4-3	TGCGCCAGCAGCCAATCGGGGGAGTATGCCTACGAGCAGTACTTC	CASSQSGEYAYEQYF
NA	NA	TRBJ2-7	TRBV19	TGTGCCAGTAGTAAGGTAGCGGCCTACGAGCAGTACTTC	CASSKVAAYEQYF
NA	TRBD1	TRBJ2-7	TRBV5-1	TGCGTCAGCAGCCCGGGGACAGGGATTACCTACGAGCAGTACTTC	CVSSPGTGITYEQYF
NA	NA	TRBJ2-1	TRBV30	TGTGCCTGGGAATCGGACTTCGGCGGTGAGCAGTTCTTC	CAWESDFGGEQFF
once	NA	TRBJ1-1	TRBV29-1	TGCAGCGCCCCGGGGGGATCGTCCGGGGACACTGAAGCTTTCTTT	CSAPGGSSGDTEAFF
NA	NA	TRBJ2-5	TRBV6-5	TGTGCCAGCAGTTACGCGGAGACCCAGTACTTC	CASSYAETQYF
few	NA	TRBJ1-6	TRBV6-1	TGTGCCAGTGGGGGGAATTCACCCCTCCACTTT	CASGGNSPLHF
NA	NA	TRBJ2-7	TRBV19	TGTGCCAGTAGTATGCTGGGCAGGGCCTACGAGCAGTACTTC	CASSMLGRAYEQYF
few	NA	TRBJ1-4	TRBV30	TGTGCCTGGAACAGGGCCCCTAATGAAAAACTGTTTTTT	CAWNRAPNEKLFF
NA	TRBD1	TRBJ2-1	TRBV7-7	TGTGCTAGCAGCCACGGGACAGATCACAATGAGCAGTTCTTC	CASSHGTDHNEQFF
NA	TRBD1	TRBJ1-6	TRBV19	TGTGCCAGTAGTCCCGGGACAGGGTTTTCACCCCTCCACTTT	CASSPGTGFSPLHF
once	NA	TRBJ2-5	TRBV5-4	TGTGCCAGCAGCTTAGAACAGAGGGTTGAGACCCAGTACTTC	CASSLEQRVETQYF
NA	NA	TRBJ2-1	TRBV6-4	TGTGCCAGCAGTGAGGCGATAGACTCCCACAATGAGCAGTTCTTC	CASSEAIDSHNEQFF
NA	NA	TRBJ1-2	TRBV2	TGTGCCAAGGGGGGAGGGGCCGACAACTATGGCTACACCTTC	CAKGGGADNYGYTF
NA	TRBD2	TRBJ2-1	TRBV9	TGTGCCAGCAGCGTAGCTGTTCTAGCGGGGGCATCCGAGCAGTTCTTC	CASSVAVLAGASEQFF
NA	TRBD1	TRBJ1-4	TRBV19	TGTGCCAGTAGTATAGATCCGGGACAGGGGTTTGAAAAACTGTTTTTT	CASSIDPGQGFEKLFF
NA	NA	TRBJ2-7	TRBV27	TGTGCCAGCAGTTGGGGGCGCAAAGTCTACGAGCAGTACTTC	CASSWGRKVYEQYF
NA	TRBD2	TRBJ2-5	TRBV5-8	TGTGCCAGCAGTCAAAGGACTAGCGGGGGACAAGAGACCCAGTACTTC	CASSQRTSGGQETQYF
NA	TRBD1	TRBJ1-1	TRBV4-1	TGCGCCAGCAGCCAGGCTTCCGGGACAGAGCCGCGTGAAGCTTTCTTT	CASSQASGTEPREAFF
NA	TRBD1	TRBJ1-1	TRBV6-5	TGTGCCAGCTCTGACGGACAGGGACGGACTGAAGCTTTCTTT	CASSDGQGRTEAFF
NA	NA	TRBJ1-5	TRBV21-1	TGTGCCGCCTCGGGGGGCGGCAATCAGCCCCAGCATTTT	CAASGGGNQPQHF
NA	NA	TRBJ1-5	TRBV6-1	TGTGCCAGCAATACGGGGATCTTTGGCAATCAGCCCCAGCATTTT	CASNTGIFGNQPQHF
NA	NA	TRBJ2-1	TRBV5-1	TGCGCCAGCAGCTTGGAGACACTTTACAATGAGCAGTTCTTC	CASSLETLYNEQFF
NA	NA	TRBJ2-7	TRBV5-6	TGTGCCAGCAGCCTTACGACCAGGGTATTTTCCTACGAGCAGTACTTC	CASSLTTRVFSYEQYF
NA	TRBD2	TRBJ2-5	TRBV7-9	TGTGCCAGCAGCTTATGGGAGGGGCAGGGCGTAGTGACCCAGTACTTC	CASSLWEGQGVVTQYF